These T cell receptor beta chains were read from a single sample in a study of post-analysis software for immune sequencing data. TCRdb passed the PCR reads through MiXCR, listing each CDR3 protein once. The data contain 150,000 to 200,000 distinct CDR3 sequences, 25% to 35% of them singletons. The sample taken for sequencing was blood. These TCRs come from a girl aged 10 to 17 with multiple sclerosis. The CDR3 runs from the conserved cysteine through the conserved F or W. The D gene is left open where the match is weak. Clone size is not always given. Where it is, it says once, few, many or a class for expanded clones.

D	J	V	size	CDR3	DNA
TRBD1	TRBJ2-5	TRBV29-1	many	CSVHRGLEETQYF	TGCAGCGTTCACAGGGGGTTAGAAGAGACCCAGTACTTC
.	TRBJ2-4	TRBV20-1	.	CSAENKNIQYF	TGCAGTGCTGAGAACAAAAACATTCAGTACTTC
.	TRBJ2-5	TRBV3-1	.	CASSHSRLRDQETQYF	TGTGCCAGCAGCCATTCCCGGCTACGGGATCAAGAGACCCAGTACTTC
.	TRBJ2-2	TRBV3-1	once	CASTPTVSRERELFF	TGTGCCAGCACCCCTACCGTGAGTCGGGAGAGGGAGCTGTTTTTT
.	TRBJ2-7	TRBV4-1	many	CASSQEYSLGSYEQYF	TGCGCCAGCAGCCAAGAATACAGCCTAGGATCCTACGAGCAGTACTTC
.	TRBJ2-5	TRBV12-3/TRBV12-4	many	CASSETVGGETQYF	TGTGCCAGCAGTGAGACTGTGGGCGGGGAGACCCAGTACTTC
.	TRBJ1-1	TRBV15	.	CVTSRDRLRVGNTEAFF	TGTGTCACCAGCAGAGATCGGTTGAGGGTTGGGAACACTGAAGCTTTCTTT
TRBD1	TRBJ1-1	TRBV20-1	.	CSASGQGGEAFF	TGCAGTGCCTCGGGACAGGGGGGAGAAGCTTTCTTT
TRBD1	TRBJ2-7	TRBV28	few	CASSLTGQLYEQYF	TGTGCCAGCAGTTTAACGGGACAGCTCTACGAGCAGTACTTC
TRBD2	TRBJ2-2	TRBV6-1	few	CAGTGTSLKGGTGELFF	TGTGCCGGCACCGGGACTAGCCTAAAGGGAGGAACCGGGGAGCTGTTTTTT
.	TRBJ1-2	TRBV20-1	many	CSVRPGPKYGYTF	TGCAGTGTCCGACCGGGACCGAAATATGGCTACACCTTC
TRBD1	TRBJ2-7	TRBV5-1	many	CASSLDRGDEQYF	TGCGCCAGCAGCTTGGACAGGGGGGACGAGCAGTACTTC
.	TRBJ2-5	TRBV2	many	CASAQFVAETQYF	TGTGCCAGCGCCCAGTTTGTTGCAGAGACCCAGTACTTC
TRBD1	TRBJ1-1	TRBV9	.	CASSVEGTGGNTEAFF	TGTGCCAGCAGCGTAGAGGGAACAGGGGGCAACACTGAAGCTTTCTTT
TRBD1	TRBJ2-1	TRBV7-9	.	CASSMGQGNEQFF	TGTGCCAGCAGCATGGGACAGGGGAATGAGCAGTTCTTC
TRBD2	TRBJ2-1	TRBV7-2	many	CASSSPIIRTSGSSYNEQFF	TGTGCCAGCAGCTCCCCCATCATTAGGACTAGCGGGAGCTCTTACAATGAGCAGTTCTTC
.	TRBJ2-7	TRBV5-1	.	CASSLATDSYEQYF	TGCGCCAGCAGCTTGGCTACAGACTCCTACGAGCAGTACTTC
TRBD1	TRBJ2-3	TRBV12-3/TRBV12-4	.	CASSLQGARTDTQYF	TGTGCCAGCAGTTTGCAGGGGGCAAGGACAGATACGCAGTATTTT
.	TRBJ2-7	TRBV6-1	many	CASSVPSTAGTYEQYF	TGTGCCAGCAGTGTGCCTAGCACGGCAGGGACCTACGAGCAGTACTTC
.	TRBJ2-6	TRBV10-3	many	CAISESLPGANVLTF	TGTGCCATCAGTGAGTCCTTACCGGGGGCCAACGTCCTGACTTTC
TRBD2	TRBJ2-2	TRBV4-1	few	CASSQGRLAGGTGELFF	TGCGCCAGCAGCCAGGGGAGACTAGCGGGAGGGACCGGGGAGCTGTTTTTT
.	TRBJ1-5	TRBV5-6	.	CASSVDGDQPQHF	TGTGCCAGCAGCGTTGACGGGGATCAGCCCCAGCATTTT
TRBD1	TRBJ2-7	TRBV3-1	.	CASSPSRGQGGPYEQYF	TGTGCCAGCAGCCCATCCCGAGGACAGGGCGGCCCCTACGAGCAGTACTTC
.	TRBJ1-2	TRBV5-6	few	CASSSGTLGGYTF	TGTGCCAGCAGCTCCGGGACTCTGGGAGGCTACACCTTC
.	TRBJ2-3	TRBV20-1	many	CSARGLPKGDTQYF	TGCAGTGCTAGAGGACTGCCCAAGGGGGATACGCAGTATTTT
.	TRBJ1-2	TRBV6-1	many	CASSAGDGGYGYTF	TGTGCCAGCAGTGCAGGGGACGGGGGCTATGGCTACACCTTC
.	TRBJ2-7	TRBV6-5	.	CATLSPGGVEQYF	TGTGCCACCTTGAGTCCCGGGGGAGTCGAGCAGTACTTC
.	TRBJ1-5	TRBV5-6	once	CASSYSVNQPQHF	TGTGCCAGCAGCTATTCAGTCAATCAGCCCCAGCATTTT
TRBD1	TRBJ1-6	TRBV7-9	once	CASSLLLQGSGSPRHF	TGTGCCAGCAGCCTCCTTCTACAGGGGTCGGGTTCACCCCGCCACTTT
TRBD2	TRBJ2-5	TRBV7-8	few	CASSSGTSGSLWEQYF	TGTGCCAGCAGCTCAGGGACTAGCGGGAGTCTCTGGGAGCAGTACTTC
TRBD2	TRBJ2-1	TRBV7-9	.	CASSSHRGAGGAPEQFF	TGTGCCAGCAGCTCCCATCGGGGGGCGGGAGGCGCTCCTGAGCAGTTCTTC
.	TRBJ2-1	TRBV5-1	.	CASMVEAGPYEQFF	TGCGCCAGCATGGTTGAGGCCGGGCCCTACGAGCAGTTCTTC
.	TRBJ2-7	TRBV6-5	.	CASSYLRGSYEQYF	TGTGCCAGCAGTTACCTCCGGGGTTCCTACGAGCAGTACTTC
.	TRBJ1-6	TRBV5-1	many	CASSMVDRVNSPLHF	TGCGCCAGCAGCATGGTCGACCGCGTAAATTCACCCCTCCACTTT
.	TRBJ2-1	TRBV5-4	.	CASSGTGTTYNEQFF	TGTGCCAGCAGCGGAACCGGGACAACCTACAATGAGCAGTTCTTC
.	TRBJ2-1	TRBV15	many	CATSRDRFSYNEQFF	TGTGCCACCAGCAGAGATCGTTTCTCCTACAATGAGCAGTTCTTC
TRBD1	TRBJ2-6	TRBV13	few	CASGNRDRQPGANVLTF	TGTGCCAGCGGAAACCGGGACAGACAGCCTGGGGCCAACGTCCTGACTTTC
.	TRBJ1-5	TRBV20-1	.	CSAREGGALINQPQHF	TGCAGTGCTAGGGAAGGGGGGGCTCTTATCAATCAGCCCCAGCATTTT
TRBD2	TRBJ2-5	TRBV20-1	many	CSARVPTSGREETQYF	TGCAGTGCTAGAGTTCCGACTAGCGGGAGGGAAGAGACCCAGTACTTC
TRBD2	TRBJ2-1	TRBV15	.	CATGRDVTSGNEQFF	TGTGCCACCGGCAGAGATGTAACTAGCGGGAATGAGCAGTTCTTC
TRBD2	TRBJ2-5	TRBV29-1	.	CSVTFAGGLETQYF	TGCAGCGTAACCTTCGCGGGGGGCCTAGAGACCCAGTACTTC
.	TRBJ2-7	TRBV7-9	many	CASSRGSAYEQYF	TGTGCCAGCAGCCGCGGCAGCGCCTACGAGCAGTACTTC